This TCR beta chain was recorded in a study of blood T cell repertoires in COVID-19. Turning to the study itself: The origin of the acute and convalescent COVID-19 samples was the United States, Italy and Spain. Sources were T cells, B-cell-depleted T cells, or PBMCs; the material itself was cDNA or gDNA.

CDR1 and CDR2 from the germline V gene are SGHRS and YFSETQ. CDR3 length: 15 amino acids. V lost 0 bases and J 2 bases, leaving 9 bases between the germline ends. As handled by the study authors: Cell counts per sample came from amplifying reference gene primers. Here immunoSEQ multiplex PCR was the method, and the copy in TCRdb shows in-frame clones only, minus some. V and J calls and clone size come straight from that table; D and trimming were deduced from the DNA. Among around 170,000 clones listed, around 83% were seen once. The receptor was derived from a woman aged 40 to 49 with acute or convalescent COVID-19. Input material: peripheral blood. The chain employs TRBV5-1 and TRBJ2-1; D gene ambiguous. In DNA, the CDR3 is TGCGCCAGCAGCTTGGTCGCGTTAACCTACAATGAGCAGTTCTTC. Encoded protein: CASSLVALTYNEQFF.